These T cell receptor beta chains were read from a single sample in a study of blood T cell repertoires in COVID-19. Clones were read by immunoSEQ multiplex PCR, and TCRdb kept only the in-frame ones, dropping some. The sample has roughly 250,000 clones, 80% to 90% seen once; the top ten hold 3.5% to 5.5%. The sample was PBMCs or T cells enriched from blood (not recorded which). The receptors derive from a woman in her twenties or thirties who had recovered from COVID-19. CDR3s include the opening cysteine and the closing phenylalanine or tryptophan. The D gene is left open where the match is weak. Expanded clones get a size class; other rows say once, few or many, or leave the size out.

cdr3_aa cdr3_nt j_call clone_size v_call d_call
CASSPPLRQGLNQPQHF TGTGCCAGCAGTCCCCCTTTGAGACAGGGGTTGAATCAGCCCCAGCATTTT TRBJ1-5 few TRBV28 TRBD1
CASSQEVPPLHSSYEQYF TGTGCCAGCAGCCAAGAAGTTCCCCCACTACATAGCTCCTACGAGCAGTACTTC TRBJ2-7 - TRBV4-2 -
CASSSRTGGNQPQHF TGTGCCAGCAGTTCAAGGACAGGGGGTAATCAGCCCCAGCATTTT TRBJ1-5 - TRBV6-5 TRBD1
CASSWGQGGTEAFF TGCGCCAGCAGCTGGGGACAGGGTGGAACTGAAGCTTTCTTT TRBJ1-1 - TRBV5-1 TRBD1
CASRGDRNSYEQYF TGTGCCAGCAGGGGGGACAGGAACTCCTACGAGCAGTACTTC TRBJ2-7 - TRBV28 TRBD1
CASSPSSTEVNQPQHF TGTGCCAGTAGTCCCTCTTCGACAGAAGTTAATCAGCCCCAGCATTTT TRBJ1-5 once TRBV19 -
CASSLQLPNTGELFF TGTGCCAGCAGCTTACAACTACCGAACACCGGGGAGCTGTTTTTT TRBJ2-2 - TRBV7-2 -
CASSSPGEYKNQPQHF TGTGCCAGCAGCTCCCCTGGGGAGTATAAAAATCAGCCCCAGCATTTT TRBJ1-5 - TRBV7-9 -
CASSEVTANNQPQHF TGTGCCAGCAGTGAAGTGACAGCAAACAATCAGCCCCAGCATTTT TRBJ1-5 - TRBV2 -
CASKPRGLGTEAFF TGTGCCAGCAAACCCAGGGGGCTCGGGACTGAAGCTTTCTTT TRBJ1-1 - TRBV6-5 TRBD1
CASSLGQQNEAFF TGCGCCAGCAGCTTGGGACAGCAAAATGAAGCTTTCTTT TRBJ1-1 - TRBV5-1 -
CASSAGQGSYGYTF TGTGCCAGCAGCGCAGGACAGGGTAGCTATGGCTACACCTTC TRBJ1-2 - TRBV9 TRBD1
CASSDPGYEQYF TGTGCCAGCAGCGACCCGGGCTACGAGCAGTACTTC TRBJ2-7 once TRBV6-5 -
CASSLFRGVLNTEAFF TGTGCCAGTAGTCTGTTTCGGGGGGTGCTGAACACTGAAGCTTTCTTT TRBJ1-1 - TRBV19 -
CASSAERGGFGNTIYF TGTGCCAGCAGCGCCGAGAGGGGGGGATTTGGAAACACCATATATTTT TRBJ1-3 - TRBV2 -
CSVDRASTDTQYF TGCAGCGTTGACAGGGCCAGCACAGATACGCAGTATTTT TRBJ2-3 - TRBV29-1 -
CASRRYRAGELFF TGTGCCAGCAGGCGATACCGGGCCGGGGAGCTGTTTTTT TRBJ2-2 many TRBV5-6 -
CASSIQNYGYTF TGTGCCAGTAGTATACAAAACTATGGCTACACCTTC TRBJ1-2 - TRBV19 -
CASSRSSLATNEKLFF TGTGCCAGCAGTCGTTCGTCCCTAGCAACTAATGAAAAACTGTTTTTT TRBJ1-4 - TRBV7-8 -
CASSTVRRTVEAFF TGTGCCAGCAGCACTGTCCGTAGGACAGTTGAAGCTTTCTTT TRBJ1-1 - TRBV28 -
CASSPSGGGYNEQFF TGTGCCAGCAGCCCGAGCGGGGGAGGCTACAATGAGCAGTTCTTC TRBJ2-1 - TRBV3-1/TRBV3-2 TRBD2
CASSLGAGNGNTIYF TGTGCCAGCAGCTTAGGGGCAGGGAATGGAAACACCATATATTTT TRBJ1-3 - TRBV5-6 -
CASSPPQRIYGYTF TGTGCCAGCTCACCACCGCAGAGGATTTATGGCTACACCTTC TRBJ1-2 - TRBV18 -
CASSFGTGGAGTEAFF TGTGCCAGCAGTTTTGGGACAGGGGGCGCCGGCACTGAAGCTTTCTTT TRBJ1-1 once TRBV28 TRBD1
CASSPLEAGPYNEQFF TGTGCCAGCAGCCCCCTCGAGGCGGGACCCTACAATGAGCAGTTCTTC TRBJ2-1 - TRBV5-4 -
CASSSHSGQGSEKLFF TGTGCCAGCAGCTCACACTCGGGACAGGGATCAGAAAAACTGTTTTTT TRBJ1-4 many TRBV4-2 TRBD1
CASSYKQGNYGYTF TGTGCCAGCAGCTACAAACAGGGGAACTATGGCTACACCTTC TRBJ1-2 - TRBV7-9 TRBD1
CASSRYSQGTNEQYF TGTGCCAGCAGCCGTTATTCACAGGGTACGAACGAGCAGTACTTC TRBJ2-7 - TRBV27 -
CASSTLVTGHNQPQHF TGTGCCAGTAGTACTCTCGTGACAGGGCACAATCAGCCCCAGCATTTT TRBJ1-5 few TRBV19 TRBD1
CASSPGQGHTEAFF TGTGCCAGCAGCCCGGGACAGGGCCACACTGAAGCTTTCTTT TRBJ1-1 - TRBV7-9 TRBD1
CASSFLRPSYEQYF TGTGCCAGCAGCTTCCTGAGGCCTTCCTACGAGCAGTACTTC TRBJ2-7 - TRBV5-8 -
CASSLLGARGIQYF TGTGCCAGCAGTTTATTAGGGGCGCGCGGCATTCAGTACTTC TRBJ2-4 - TRBV28 -
CASSMTVTNTGELFF TGTGCCAGCAGCATGACAGTTACGAACACCGGGGAGCTGTTTTTT TRBJ2-2 once TRBV7-6 -
CASSLEGGQGARKGYTF TGCGCCAGCAGCTTGGAGGGAGGACAGGGGGCAAGGAAAGGCTACACCTTC TRBJ1-2 - TRBV5-1 TRBD1
CASSESERGREYF TGCGCCAGCAGCGAGTCGGAGCGGGGTCGGGAGTACTTC TRBJ2-7 - TRBV5-1 TRBD2